This T cell receptor (beta chain) was sequenced during a study of identical twins. TCRdb used MiXCR to reprocess the 5' RACE reads, holding one entry per CDR3 protein. Of about 520,000 distinct CDR3 sequences in the sample, less than 25% were seen once. CDR1 is DFQATT, CDR2 SNEGSKA, per germline (reference sequence). CDR3 length equals 15 residues. J was trimmed by 2 bases and V by 1 base; bases with no gene match: 6. These records were also assigned to another study, of T cells expressing NK-cell markers. As that study records: TCR beta repertoires came from sorted CD3+CD56+NKG2C+, CD3+CD56+NKG2C- and CD3+CD56-NKG2C+ T cells.

The chain links TRBV20-1 to TRBJ2-3, with 7 positions matching TRBD1. This TCR derives from a woman between 18 and 29 years old in good health. What was sequenced was CD4+ T cells sorted from blood. The CDR3 sequence is CSARVRTGVTDTQYF. In nucleotides, the CDR3 is TGCAGTGCTAGAGTGCGGACAGGCGTCACAGATACGCAGTATTTT.